Listed here is a single T cell receptor beta chain. This record comes from a study of somatic mutations in cytotoxic T cells in rheumatoid arthritis. Looking at the study overall: T-cell populations stained with V beta antibodies were in some cases flow-sorted at nearly 100% purity, including V beta1+ cells that were sequenced for TCRB.

Profiling relied on immunoSEQ multiplex PCR, and the TCRdb table lists in-frame clones only, not all of them. The table includes more than 11,000 clones, 78% detected once. The germline gives CDR1 MGHRA, CDR2 YSYEKL. V gave up 1 base and J gave up 2 bases, with 11 bases separating them. The CDR3 is 15 amino acids. The chain joins TRBV4-1 to TRBJ1-2, with D unresolved. This sequence was found in an adult with rheumatoid arthritis. Material: CD8+ T cells sorted from blood. The CDR3 is CASSQAEGFNYGYTF. CDR3 bases: TGCGCCAGCAGCCAAGCTGAAGGATTCAACTATGGCTACACCTTC.